What follows are 25 T cell receptor beta chains derived from one specimen sequenced in a study of human T cells and chemical hapten exposure. TCRdb re-derived calls from the RACE reads in MiXCR, one entry per CDR3 protein. The repertoire holds some 79,000 distinct CDR3 sequences, with under 9% as singletons. Time point defined: patch test 1, 2 weeks after DPC sensitization. Treatment denoted: therapeutic diphenylcyclopropenone sensitization with weekly scalp DPC. Sample: whole blood, taken in connection with sensitization to the hapten diphenylcyclopropenone (DPC). The receptor set was obtained from a woman between 25 and 40 years old with alopecia areata. Some clones in this sample may be carry-over from other donors' samples.

The J gene is TRBJ2-1, the V gene TRBV9, with 9 bases lining up with TRBD1. V was clipped by 0 bases and J by 7 bases; unmatched bases: 8. Looked up from germline, CDR1 is SGDLS and CDR2 is YYNGEE. The CDR3 totals 16 residues. The CDR3 DNA sequence: TGTGCCAGCAGCGTAGGCGAAGGACAGGGGACGAATGAGCAGTTCTTC. Translated, it gives CASSVGEGQGTNEQFF.

This clonotype was seen a few times. The chain is built from TRBV5-1 and TRBJ2-2; D is ambiguous. V was pared by 0 bases and J by 4 bases, with 4 bases between. CDR1 is SGHRS and CDR2 is YFSETQ in the germline V gene. The length of the CDR3 is 13 residues. CDR3 in amino acids: CASSLERTGELFF. CDR3 nucleotides: TGCGCCAGCAGCTTGGAGCGCACCGGGGAGCTGTTTTTT.

This clonotype was seen a few times. The chain links TRBV6-1 to TRBJ2-7; D not resolved. V was pared by 1 base and J by 0 bases, with 7 bases between. Germline CDR1 is MNHNS and CDR2 is SASEGT. The CDR3 consists of 14 residues. The CDR3 is CASSEGAYSYEQYF. DNA of the CDR3: TGTGCCAGCAGTGAAGGGGCTTACTCCTACGAGCAGTACTTC.

The chain recombines TRBV12-3 or TRBV12-4 with TRBJ1-1; TRBD1 agrees at 9 bases. The CDR3 is 16 residues long. V was pared by 3 bases and J by 7 bases, with 12 bases of the junction left unmatched. The CDR3 nucleotides read TGTGCCAGCAGTTTTGGGGGGGGCGGACAGGGGTATGAAGCTTTCTTT. This gives the protein CASSFGGGGQGYEAFF.

In its sample, this clonotype was seen many times. The chain is built from TRBV15 and TRBJ2-7; D remains unclear. Trimming removed 3 bases from V and 6 bases from J, with 12 bases in between. Germline lookup yields CDR1 LNHNV and CDR2 YYDKDF (reference sequence). The CDR3 is 13 amino acids. The CDR3 DNA sequence: TGTGCCACCAGCAGGGAGCTGGTCACCGAGCAGTACTTC. Its translation: CATSRELVTEQYF.

Points on this clonotype: It may be a read error: a sequence one base away is much more abundant. The chain has TRBV6-5 and TRBJ1-2; 10 positions match TRBD1. This CDR3 spans 15 amino acids. Germline V gene data show CDR1 as MNHEY and CDR2 as SVGAGI. Trimming took 3 bases from V and 7 from J; bases not matched to a gene: 8. This CDR3 reads CASSYGDRGSSGYTF. CDR3 nucleotide sequence: TGTGCCAGCAGTTATGGGGACAGGGGTTCATCTGGCTACACCTTC.

In its sample, this clonotype was seen a few times. The CDR3 loop is CSAPGPTGQPQHF. The CDR3 nucleotides read TGCAGTGCTCCTGGGCCGACTGGGCAGCCCCAGCATTTT. The chain couples TRBV20-1 to TRBJ1-5; D not resolved. Trimming cost V 5 bases and J 7 bases, with 15 bases left between them. The germline V gene encodes CDR1 DFQATT and CDR2 SNEGSKA (reference sequence). The CDR3 contains 13 residues.

This clonotype was counted many times. The CDR3 DNA reads TGTGCCACCAGTGACTGGGACAGGGGTTCGCATCAGCCCCAGCATTTT. Translated, it gives CATSDWDRGSHQPQHF. V and J are TRBV24-1 and TRBJ1-5, with 10 bases lining up with TRBD1. The CDR3 contains 16 residues. Looked up from germline, CDR1 is KGHDR and CDR2 is SFDVKD. V lost 4 bases to trimming and J lost 5 bases; unmatched junction nucleotides: 7.

V gene TRBV12-5 combines with J gene TRBJ2-3, with D unclear. From germline, CDR1 is LGHNT and CDR2 FRNRAP. The CDR3 contains 12 residues. The germline V and J ends were trimmed by 2 bases and 2 bases, with 2 bases remaining between them. The CDR3 coding sequence is TGTGCTAGTGGTTTGTCCACAGATACGCAGTATTTT. Amino acids: CASGLSTDTQYF.

This clonotype has ten or more counts. The rearrangement joins TRBV27 to TRBJ1-1; 9 bases match TRBD1. Germline V gene data show CDR1 as MNHEY and CDR2 as SMNVEV (reference sequence). Losses at the gene ends were 4 bases for V and 0 bases for J; bases not matched to a gene: 9. The CDR3 runs to 17 residues. CDR3 protein: CASSSGTGKTLNTEAFF. The CDR3 nucleotides are TGTGCCAGCAGTTCAGGGACAGGGAAGACCTTGAACACTGAAGCTTTCTTT.

This sequence joins TRBV4-1 and TRBJ2-1; D might be TRBD1 or TRBD2, each matching 5 bases. This CDR3 has 18 amino acids. V gave up 3 bases and J gave up 0 bases, with 18 bases separating them. The germline V gene encodes CDR1 MGHRA and CDR2 YSYEKL. DNA for the CDR3: TGCGCCAGCAGCCAGGTAACGGGGCCAGCGAGCTCCTACAATGAGCAGTTCTTC. It translates to CASSQVTGPASSYNEQFF.

At least ten counts were recorded for this clonotype. The chain is built from TRBV30 and TRBJ1-1; D remains unclear. The CDR3 is 10 residues long. Germline V gene sequence: CDR1 GTSNPN, CDR2 SVGIG (reference sequence). Trimming cost V 4 bases and J 11 bases, with 11 bases left between them. CDR3 sequence reads: CAWNNKNAFF. As DNA, the CDR3 is TGTGCCTGGAATAACAAGAACGCTTTCTTT. The full variable domain, with the rest looked up from reference TRBV30 and TRBJ1-1, is SQTIHQWPATLVQPVGSPLSLECTVEGTSNPNLYWYRQAAGRGLQLLFYSVGIGQISSEVPQNLSASRPQDRQFILSSKKLLLSDSGFYLCAWNNKNAFFGQGTRLTVV.

This chain connects TRBV2 to TRBJ2-2; no definite D call. Between the trimmed V and J ends, which lost 2 bases and 1 base, there was a span of 5 bases. Germline-derived CDR1 and CDR2 are SNHLY and FYNNEI. The CDR3 length is 14 residues. The CDR3 sequence is CASSELVNTGELFF. CDR3 nucleotides: TGTGCCAGCAGTGAACTAGTGAACACCGGGGAGCTGTTTTTT.

This clonotype was counted only a few times. The chain employs TRBV2 and TRBJ1-4; 7 nucleotides match TRBD1. This CDR3 spans 15 amino acids. From germline, CDR1 is SNHLY and CDR2 FYNNEI. Losses at the gene ends were 7 bases for V and 3 bases for J; bases not matched to a gene: 8. CDR3 DNA sequence: TGTGCCAGCACCCCCCAGGGGGAGGCTAATGAAAAACTGTTTTTT. It yields the protein CASTPQGEANEKLFF.

This clonotype was seen more than once but under ten times. This chain joins TRBV7-6 and TRBJ2-2, with 7 positions matching TRBD1. The CDR3 covers 16 residues. V lost 5 bases to trimming and J lost 0 bases; unmatched junction nucleotides: 6. Germline loops: CDR1 SGHVS, CDR2 FNYEAQ. The CDR3 DNA reads as TGTGCCAGCAGCCCCCGGACAGGCACGAACACCGGGGAGCTGTTTTTT. Residues: CASSPRTGTNTGELFF. The full variable domain, in which reference TRBV7-6 and TRBJ2-2 provide the parts outside the CDR3, is GAGVSQSPRYKVTKRGQDVALRCDPISGHVSLYWYRQALGQGPEFLTYFNYEAQQDKSGLPNDRFSAERPEGSISTLTIQRTEQRDSAMYRCASSPRTGTNTGELFFGEGSRLTVL.

This clonotype occurred many times. This chain connects TRBV12-3 or TRBV12-4 to TRBJ1-5; D gene unclear. The V and J ends lost 5 bases and 2 bases respectively, with 13 bases between them. The CDR3 runs 15 residues. The CDR3 DNA reads TGTGCCAGCAGTCCCGGGGTTTCGGGCAATCAGCCCCAGCATTTT. Its protein is CASSPGVSGNQPQHF.

This clonotype was seen a few times. The chain carries TRBV21-1 and TRBJ1-1. TRBV21-1 counts as a pseudogene. The CDR3 loop spans 17 amino acids. CDR3 residues: CASSTYHRLGWSTEAFF. The CDR3 DNA sequence: TGTGCCAGCAGCACCTACCATCGTCTGGGGTGGAGCACTGAAGCTTTCTTT.

At least ten counts were recorded for this clonotype. V is TRBV12-3 or TRBV12-4 and J is TRBJ1-3; D may be TRBD1 (5 bases). Trimming took off 2 bases at V and 4 bases at J, with 9 bases between the two ends. The CDR3 is 14 residues long. CDR3 sequence (DNA): TGTGCCAGCAGTTTAAGAGGGGTAGGAAACACCATATATTTT. Amino acid sequence: CASSLRGVGNTIYF.

This clonotype came up a few times. The chain joins TRBV20-1 to TRBJ2-3; 8 bases match TRBD1. CDR1 DFQATT and CDR2 SNEGSKA come from the germline V gene (reference sequence). Trimming took 5 bases from V and 5 from J; bases not matched to a gene: 12. The CDR3 runs to 15 residues. This chain's CDR3 is CSAPSPGTGRDTQYF. In nucleotides, the CDR3 is TGCAGTGCTCCAAGCCCCGGGACAGGTCGAGATACGCAGTATTTT.

This clonotype is a singleton in its sample. A clone one base away is much larger, so this may be a read error. The chain carries TRBV7-2 and TRBJ2-7, with unresolved D. Germline V gene lookup returns CDR1 SGHTA and CDR2 FQGNSA. Trimming removed 6 bases from V and 3 bases from J, with 12 bases in between. The CDR3 is 13 amino acids. CDR3 loop: CASSPNTNYEQYF. CDR3 bases: TGTGCCAGCAGTCCTAACACGAACTACGAGCAGTACTTC. Full variable domain (remainder filled in from reference TRBV7-2 and TRBJ2-7): GAGVSQSPSNKVTEKGKDVELRCDPISGHTALYWYRQSLGQGLEFLIYFQGNSAPDKSGLPSDRFSAERTGGSVSTLTIQRTQQEDSAVYLCASSPNTNYEQYFGPGTRLTVT.

This clonotype has a count of ten or more. The chain combines TRBV10-2 with TRBJ2-2; 8 bases align to TRBD1. The germline CDR1 and CDR2 sequences are WSHSY and SAAADI. V trimming: 7 bases; J trimming: 1 base; junction bases outside the gene matches: 5. The CDR3 runs 15 residues. CDR3 amino acids: CASTEGQGNTGELFF. The CDR3 nucleotides read TGCGCCAGCACCGAAGGACAGGGGAACACCGGGGAGCTGTTTTTT.

This clonotype was picked up many times. The V call is TRBV19, the J call TRBJ1-2; D is uncertain. Germline CDR1 LNHDA, CDR2 SQIVND (reference sequence). V gave up 4 bases and J gave up 4 bases, with 13 bases separating them. This CDR3 comprises 14 residues. The CDR3 DNA follows: TGTGCCAGTAGTAGACCCGTGGCAGTCTATGGCTACACCTTC. It codes for CASSRPVAVYGYTF.

In this sample, this clonotype turned up a few times. The chain recombines TRBV20-1 with TRBJ1-1; D is unresolved. This CDR3 has 11 amino acids. Germline CDR1 and CDR2: DFQATT and SNEGSKA (reference sequence). Trimming stripped 6 bases from V and 4 bases from J, with 9 bases between. The CDR3 nucleotides are TGCAGTGCCCCGTGGCCCACTGAAGCTTTCTTT. This sequence encodes CSAPWPTEAFF.

This clonotype was counted only a few times. The chain is built from TRBV7-9 and TRBJ2-3, with D tentatively TRBD2 (6 bases). Germline CDR1 is SEHNR and CDR2 is FQNEAQ (reference sequence). Between the trimmed V and J ends, which lost 1 base and 9 bases, there was a span of 14 bases. This CDR3 region has 14 residues. The CDR3 bases are TGTGCCAGCAGCTTAGAAGGGGAGGAAGGCACGCAGTATTTT. Amino acids: CASSLEGEEGTQYF.

The rearrangement uses TRBV20-1 and TRBJ1-3; D is uncertain. The V gene lost 3 bases and the J gene lost 0 bases, with 6 bases spanning the gap. Germline CDR1 is DFQATT and CDR2 is SNEGSKA (reference sequence). This CDR3 region has 13 residues. CDR3 loop: CSARSTSGNTIYF. DNA for the CDR3: TGCAGTGCTAGGTCGACCTCTGGAAACACCATATATTTT.